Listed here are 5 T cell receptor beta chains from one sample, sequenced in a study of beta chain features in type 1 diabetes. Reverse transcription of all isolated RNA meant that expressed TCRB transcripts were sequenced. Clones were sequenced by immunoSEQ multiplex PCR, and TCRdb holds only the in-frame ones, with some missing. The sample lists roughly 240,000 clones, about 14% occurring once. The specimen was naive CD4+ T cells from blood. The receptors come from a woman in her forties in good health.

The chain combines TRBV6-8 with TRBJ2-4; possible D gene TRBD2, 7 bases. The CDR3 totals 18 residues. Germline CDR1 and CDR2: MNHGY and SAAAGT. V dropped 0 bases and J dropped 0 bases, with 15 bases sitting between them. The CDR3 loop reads CASSYSRGGPLAKNIQYF. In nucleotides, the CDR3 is TGTGCCAGCAGTTACTCGAGGGGGGGCCCACTAGCCAAAAACATTCAGTACTTC.

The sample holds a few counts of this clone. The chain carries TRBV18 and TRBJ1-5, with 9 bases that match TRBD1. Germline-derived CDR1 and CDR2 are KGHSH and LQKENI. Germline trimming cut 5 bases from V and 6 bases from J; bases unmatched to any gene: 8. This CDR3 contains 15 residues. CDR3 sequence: CASSSGQGLGQPQHF. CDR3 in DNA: TGTGCCAGCTCATCGGGACAGGGCCTGGGTCAGCCCCAGCATTTT.

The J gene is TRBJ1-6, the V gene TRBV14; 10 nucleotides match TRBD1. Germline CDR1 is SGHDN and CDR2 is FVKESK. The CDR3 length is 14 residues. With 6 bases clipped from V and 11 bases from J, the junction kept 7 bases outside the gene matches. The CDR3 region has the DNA TGTGCCAGCAGACAGACAGGGGGCGTTACACCCCTCCACTTT. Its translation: CASRQTGGVTPLHF. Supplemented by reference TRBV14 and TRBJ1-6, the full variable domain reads EAGVTQFPSHSVIEKGQTVTLRCDPISGHDNLYWYRRVMGKEIKFLLHFVKESKQDESGMPNNRFLAERTGGTYSTLKVQPAELEDSGVYFCASRQTGGVTPLHFGNGTRLTVT.

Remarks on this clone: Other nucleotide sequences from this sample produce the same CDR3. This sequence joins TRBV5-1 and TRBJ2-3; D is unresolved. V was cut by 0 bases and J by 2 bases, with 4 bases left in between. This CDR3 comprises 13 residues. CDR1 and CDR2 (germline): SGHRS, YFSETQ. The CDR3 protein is CASSLAVTDTQYF. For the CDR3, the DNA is TGCGCCAGCAGCTTGGCGGTCACAGATACGCAGTATTTT.

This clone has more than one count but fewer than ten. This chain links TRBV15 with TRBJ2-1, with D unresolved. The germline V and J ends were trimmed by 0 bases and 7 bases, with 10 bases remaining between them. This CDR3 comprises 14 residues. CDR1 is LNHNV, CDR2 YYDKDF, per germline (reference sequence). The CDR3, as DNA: TGTGCCACCAGCAGAGAACCCGAGCCAAATGAGCAGTTCTTC. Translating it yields CATSREPEPNEQFF.